The rows below give T cell receptor beta chains drawn from one sample of a study of T-cell reconstitution after alpha-beta-depleted transplantation in children. A single record per CDR3 protein comes from TCRdb applying MiXCR to the PCR reads. The sample has approximately 400,000 distinct CDR3 sequences, roughly 10% seen once. Sequencing was performed on PBMCs from the stem cell graft donor, taken from the stem cell graft. The receptors derive from a human donor who donated a stem cell graft to a child with acute myeloid leukemia. The CDR3 runs from the conserved cysteine through the conserved F or W. The D gene is left open where the match is weak. Clone size is stated in some rows and not others, as once, few, many or a class when expanded.

j_gene | v_gene | abundance | d_gene | CDR3nt | CDR3aa
TRBJ2-7 | TRBV5-1 | few | TRBD2 | TGCGCCAGCAGCTTTGCTAGCGGGATAAGTCTCTGGGAGCAGTACTTC | CASSFASGISLWEQYF
TRBJ2-5 | TRBV20-1 | . | TRBD2 | TGCAGTGCTAGAGATAGGACGGGAGGGGAGACCCAGTACTTC | CSARDRTGGETQYF
TRBJ1-2 | TRBV30 | once | . | TGTGCCTGGAGTGTCGGCACAGCACTTATAGCCGTCTTC | CAWSVGTALIAVF
TRBJ2-1 | TRBV20-1 | few | . | TGCAGTGCTAGCCCAGCCCGTTCCTCCTACAATGAGCAGTTCTTC | CSASPARSSYNEQFF
TRBJ2-5 | TRBV9 | few | TRBD2 | TGTGCCAGCAGCCTATACGGAGCGGGAGCATCGGGAGAGACCCAGTACTTC | CASSLYGAGASGETQYF
TRBJ2-2 | TRBV6-5 | . | . | TGTGCCAGTACCGCGGGGTTCGGGGAGCTGTTTTTT | CASTAGFGELFF
TRBJ2-3 | TRBV20-1 | few | TRBD2 | TGCAGTGCATCGGGACTAGCGGTCACAGATACGCAGTATTTT | CSASGLAVTDTQYF
TRBJ2-6 | TRBV6-1 | many | TRBD1 | TGTGCCAGCAGTGAAGGAGGGGGCGCTGGGGCCAACGTCCTGACTTTC | CASSEGGGAGANVLTF
TRBJ2-6 | TRBV11-1 | . | . | TGTGCCAGCAGTAAGACGGGAGCCGGGGCCAACGTCCTGACTTTC | CASSKTGAGANVLTF
TRBJ2-1 | TRBV5-1 | few | . | TGCGCCAGCAGCTTGGGCGGGGAAACCTACAATGAGCAGTTCTTC | CASSLGGETYNEQFF
TRBJ1-1 | TRBV7-3 | few | . | TGTGCCAGCAGCGCTCAGTTGAACACTGAAGCTTTCTTT | CASSAQLNTEAFF
TRBJ2-6 | TRBV5-1 | . | . | TGCGCCAGCAGCTTTGGCTCGGGATCACTCTCTGGGGCCAACGTCCTGACTTTC | CASSFGSGSLSGANVLTF
TRBJ2-5 | TRBV12-3/TRBV12-4 | many | . | TGTGCCAGCAGCTCTTGGACTGGAGAAGAGACCCAGTACTTC | CASSSWTGEETQYF